Listed here is a single T cell receptor (beta chain). As yet, its antigen is unknown. The CDR3 totals 17 residues. Germline lookup yields CDR1 MNHEY and CDR2 SMNVEV (reference sequence). V was pared by 6 bases and J by 0 bases, with 15 bases between. The sample belongs to a study of beta chain features in type 1 diabetes. Study-level results: HLA influence on TCRB rearrangement stayed unresolved here. A potential PCR bias toward shorter templates would be equal in patient and control samples.

Expressed TCRB transcripts were sequenced because the isolated RNA had all been reverse transcribed beforehand. The protocol was immunoSEQ multiplex PCR, while the TCRdb copy is restricted to in-frame clones and leaves out a portion. The sample comprises around 280,000 clones, roughly 8% of which are singletons, and approximately 0.93% rests with the top ten. A heparinised blood draw that averaged about 120 mL was obtained once from each donor. The chain joins TRBV27 to TRBJ2-6; D gene ambiguous. Sequences were obtained from central memory CD4+ T cells from blood. The sequence came from a woman between 18 and 29 years old in good health. The CDR3 sequence: CASSPQGLGSGANVLTF. DNA for the CDR3: TGTGCCAGCAGCCCACAAGGCCTGGGCTCTGGGGCCAACGTCCTGACTTTC.